Below, 4 T cell receptor beta chains from the same sample are listed, as sequenced in a study of human T cells and chemical hapten exposure. TCRdb reprocessed the RACE reads with MiXCR, giving one entry per CDR3 protein. Here the sample spans about 340,000 distinct CDR3 sequences, around 7% being singletons. Time point reported: patch test 1, 2 weeks after DPC sensitization. As for treatment: therapeutic diphenylcyclopropenone sensitization with weekly scalp DPC. The sequencing used whole blood, collected in connection with sensitization to the hapten diphenylcyclopropenone (DPC). The origin of the receptors is a woman aged 18-29 years with alopecia areata. Some clones in this sample may be carry-over from other donors' samples.

This clonotype was recorded many times. The chain combines TRBV7-3 with TRBJ2-4, with D possibly TRBD2 on 6 matching bases. Trimming took 0 bases from V and 2 from J, leaving 14 bases between them. CDR1 is SGHTA and CDR2 is FQGTGA in the germline V gene. The CDR3 has 17 residues. CDR3 DNA sequence: TGTGCCAGCAGCTTAACACATTGTTGGGACTCCAAAAACATTCAGTACTTC. Translated, it gives CASSLTHCWDSKNIQYF.

This clonotype was counted only a few times. The V call is TRBV4-3, the J call TRBJ2-7; a possible D gene is TRBD2 (6 bases). Germline values: CDR1 LGHNA, CDR2 YSLEER. CDR3 size: 18 residues. V shed 1 base and J shed 1 base, with 20 bases lying between them. CDR3 sequence: CASSQVLAPGGGSYEQYF. In DNA, the CDR3 is TGCGCCAGCAGCCAAGTATTGGCGCCTGGAGGAGGGTCCTACGAGCAGTACTTC.

J is TRBJ1-1 and V is TRBV18, with D perhaps TRBD1 (6 bases). The germline CDR1 and CDR2 sequences are KGHSH and LQKENI. This CDR3 contains 14 residues. V lost 6 bases, J lost 4 bases, and 15 bases lay in between. CDR3 loop: CASSFRIGGTEAFF. The CDR3 DNA reads TGTGCCAGCTCCTTCCGCATAGGGGGCACTGAAGCTTTCTTT.

This clonotype was counted only a few times. The J gene is TRBJ1-1, the V gene TRBV27; D is unresolved. V was cut by 0 bases and J by 9 bases, with 23 bases left in between. The germline V gene encodes CDR1 MNHEY and CDR2 SMNVEV (reference sequence). The CDR3 sequence is 17 residues long. CDR3 region: CASSLSIPLTQTRKAFF. The CDR3 coding sequence is TGTGCCAGCAGTTTATCGATCCCCCTGACACAGACCAGGAAAGCTTTCTTT.